These T cell receptor beta chains were read from a single sample in a study of CD8+ T cells in alopecia areata. Clones were sequenced by immunoSEQ multiplex PCR, and TCRdb holds only the in-frame ones, with some missing. The sample lists about 160,000 clones, around 47% occurring once. The source material was CD4+ T cells sorted from blood. The source is a human donor with alopecia areata. Each CDR3 is given with its conserved first and last residue. D genes are given only for firm matches. The size field is filled for only some rows; it gives once, few, many or a size class.

size,V,D,J,CDR3,DNA
-,TRBV28,-,TRBJ1-2,CASSLLIPNYGYTF,TGTGCCAGCAGCCTTCTGATACCAAACTATGGCTACACCTTC
-,TRBV27,TRBD1,TRBJ1-1,CASSLEGANTEAFF,TGTGCCAGCAGTTTGGAGGGGGCGAACACTGAAGCTTTCTTT
-,TRBV7-2,TRBD1,TRBJ1-4,CASSFGTGGEKLFF,TGTGCCAGCAGCTTCGGGACAGGGGGGGAAAAACTGTTTTTT
-,TRBV18,-,TRBJ1-1,CASTGGWNTEAFF,TGTGCCAGCACAGGAGGGTGGAACACTGAAGCTTTCTTT
few,TRBV29-1,-,TRBJ1-1,CSVEVWDQLRAFF,TGCAGCGTTGAGGTATGGGACCAACTGCGGGCTTTCTTT
-,TRBV5-1,-,TRBJ2-7,CASNPQVGQAVREQYF,TGCGCCAGCAACCCTCAGGTAGGGCAGGCAGTACGGGAGCAGTACTTC
-,TRBV27,TRBD2,TRBJ2-7,CASSGGLAGFSEQYF,TGTGCCAGCAGTGGTGGACTAGCGGGATTCAGCGAGCAGTACTTC
-,TRBV4-2,-,TRBJ2-6,CASRNIEGTNVLTF,TGTGCCAGCAGAAACATTGAGGGAACCAACGTCCTGACTTTC
-,TRBV29-1,-,TRBJ2-2,CSVTGMGTGELFF,TGCAGCGTGACGGGGATGGGCACCGGGGAGCTGTTTTTT
-,TRBV6-6,TRBD2,TRBJ2-1,CASNRPAGVGEQFF,TGTGCCAGCAACCGTCCAGCGGGAGTTGGTGAGCAGTTCTTC
-,TRBV5-6,-,TRBJ2-5,CASSLPPGDQETQYF,TGTGCCAGCAGCCTGCCCCCAGGGGACCAAGAGACCCAGTACTTC
-,TRBV29-1,TRBD1,TRBJ1-1,CSTSGGMDTEAFF,TGCAGCACCTCAGGGGGAATGGACACTGAAGCTTTCTTT
-,TRBV4-1,TRBD1,TRBJ2-1,CASSQVVRGQGLSEQFF,TGCGCCAGCAGCCAAGTGGTGCGGGGACAGGGGTTATCTGAGCAGTTCTTC
-,TRBV27,-,TRBJ2-7,CASSLDRQGGRYF,TGTGCCAGCAGCTTAGACCGACAGGGAGGGCGGTACTTC
-,TRBV2,-,TRBJ2-7,CASSEYRSYEQYF,TGTGCCAGCAGTGAGTATCGCAGCTACGAGCAGTACTTC
-,TRBV28,TRBD1,TRBJ1-2,CASSFKDRGQGYTF,TGTGCCAGCAGTTTTAAAGACAGGGGGCAAGGCTACACCTTC
-,TRBV4-1,-,TRBJ2-7,CASSPTSLAGEQYF,TGCGCCAGCAGCCCCACCTCATTAGCTGGCGAGCAGTACTTC
-,TRBV29-1,TRBD2,TRBJ2-7,CSVAPGYASGRLTYEQYF,TGCAGCGTCGCTCCAGGGTACGCTAGCGGGAGGCTTACCTACGAGCAGTACTTC
few,TRBV2,-,TRBJ1-5,CASSEGGYSNQPQHF,TGTGCCAGCAGTGAGGGCGGGTATAGCAATCAGCCCCAGCATTTT
-,TRBV15,-,TRBJ1-1,CATSRATGRGNTEAFF,TGTGCCACCAGCAGAGCCACAGGGAGAGGGAACACTGAAGCTTTCTTT
-,TRBV5-1,-,TRBJ2-1,CASSRDRGVDEQFF,TGCGCCAGCAGCCGGGACCGCGGGGTCGATGAGCAGTTCTTC
-,TRBV29-1,-,TRBJ2-5,CSVRQGGETQYF,TGCAGCGTTAGGCAGGGTGGTGAGACCCAGTACTTC
-,TRBV7-8,TRBD1,TRBJ1-1,CASSPRGAEAFF,TGTGCCAGCAGCCCCAGGGGGGCAGAAGCTTTCTTT
few,TRBV5-1,-,TRBJ2-3,CASSLGGIDTQYF,TGCGCCAGCAGCTTGGGCGGGATAGATACGCAGTATTTT
few,TRBV29-1,-,TRBJ1-4,CSAALTGGYEKLFF,TGCAGCGCGGCCCTGACAGGCGGTTATGAAAAACTGTTTTTT
few,TRBV28,-,TRBJ2-1,CASSRQVHEQFF,TGTGCCAGCAGTCGACAGGTTCATGAGCAGTTCTTC
-,TRBV6-6,-,TRBJ2-6,CASALASGANVLTF,TGTGCCAGCGCCCTAGCATCTGGGGCCAACGTCCTGACTTTC
-,TRBV29-1,TRBD1,TRBJ1-2,CSVDSDRLYGYTF,TGCAGCGTTGACTCGGACAGGCTCTATGGCTACACCTTC
few,TRBV4-1,-,TRBJ1-2,CASSQEGPWGNYGYTF,TGCGCCAGCAGCCAAGAGGGACCCTGGGGGAACTATGGCTACACCTTC
few,TRBV6-5,-,TRBJ2-1,CASSFPRDEQFF,TGTGCCAGCAGTTTCCCTCGGGATGAGCAGTTCTTC
-,TRBV5-1,-,TRBJ2-5,CASSLDTRETQYF,TGCGCCAGCAGCTTGGATACCCGGGAGACCCAGTACTTC
few,TRBV29-1,TRBD2,TRBJ2-1,CSVVNKPSGKREQFF,TGCAGCGTTGTTAATAAGCCTAGCGGGAAACGCGAGCAGTTCTTC
-,TRBV5-1,-,TRBJ1-2,CASSLSPEFNYGYTF,TGCGCCAGCAGCTTGAGCCCGGAATTCAACTATGGCTACACCTTC
-,TRBV30,-,TRBJ1-1,CAWSPRGFHGSEAFF,TGTGCCTGGAGCCCGAGGGGCTTTCACGGGTCTGAAGCTTTCTTT
-,TRBV5-1,TRBD1,TRBJ2-5,CASSRRATGAKETQYF,TGCGCCAGCAGCAGGAGGGCGACAGGGGCAAAGGAGACCCAGTACTTC
-,TRBV29-1,-,TRBJ2-7,CSVETANGGYEQYF,TGCAGCGTTGAAACTGCCAATGGTGGCTACGAGCAGTACTTC
-,TRBV2,-,TRBJ2-7,CASSGAAPSYEQYF,TGTGCCAGCAGTGGGGCTGCGCCCTCCTACGAGCAGTACTTC
few,TRBV18,-,TRBJ2-7,CASSPPGIYEQYF,TGTGCCAGCTCACCGCCGGGAATCTACGAGCAGTACTTC
-,TRBV2,-,TRBJ1-1,CASSEVGNTEAFF,TGTGCCAGCAGTGAAGTAGGGAACACTGAAGCTTTCTTT
few,TRBV7-9,TRBD2,TRBJ2-7,CASSLGLDSYEQYF,TGTGCCAGCAGCCTTGGACTAGACTCCTACGAGCAGTACTTC
-,TRBV5-1,-,TRBJ2-3,CASSPAVSDTQYF,TGCGCCAGCAGCCCGGCGGTGTCGGATACGCAGTATTTT
-,TRBV7-9,-,TRBJ2-2,CASSLQGPLSGELFF,TGTGCCAGCAGCTTACAGGGACCCCTCTCCGGGGAGCTGTTTTTT
once,TRBV9,TRBD1,TRBJ2-1,CASSVGGTGNNEQFF,TGTGCCAGCAGCGTAGGTGGGACAGGGAACAATGAGCAGTTCTTC
few,TRBV4-2,-,TRBJ2-3,CASSQSVGDTQYF,TGTGCCAGCAGCCAGTCAGTGGGGGATACGCAGTATTTT
-,TRBV29-1,-,TRBJ2-7,CSVVSRQETSYEQYF,TGCAGCGTTGTGTCCCGACAGGAAACCTCCTACGAGCAGTACTTC
-,TRBV6-1,-,TRBJ1-1,CASTLLGGTEAFF,TGTGCCAGCACCCTATTGGGGGGCACTGAAGCTTTCTTT
-,TRBV7-9,TRBD1,TRBJ1-2,CASSLRQGGSYTF,TGTGCCAGCAGCCTCAGACAGGGAGGTAGCTACACCTTC
-,TRBV10-2,-,TRBJ2-3,CASSDAGNTDTQYF,TGCGCCAGCAGTGATGCGGGAAACACAGATACGCAGTATTTT
-,TRBV23-1,-,TRBJ2-4,CASSPQDLDRSSAKNIQYF,TGCGCCAGCAGTCCCCAGGACCTTGATAGGTCTAGTGCCAAAAACATTCAGTACTTC
-,TRBV2,-,TRBJ1-2,CASNRDGDYGYTF,TGTGCCAGCAATAGGGACGGAGACTATGGCTACACCTTC
-,TRBV5-1,-,TRBJ2-6,CASSLQGSGANVLTF,TGCGCCAGCAGCTTGCAGGGGTCCGGGGCCAACGTCCTGACTTTC
-,TRBV10-3,TRBD2,TRBJ2-3,CAIASGAITDTQYF,TGTGCCATCGCTAGCGGCGCGATCACAGATACGCAGTATTTT
-,TRBV9,-,TRBJ2-2,CASSVVGSSTGELFF,TGTGCCAGCAGCGTAGTTGGCTCTTCCACCGGGGAGCTGTTTTTT